This entry concerns a single T cell receptor beta chain. The data are from a study of identical twins. The CDR3 spans 16 residues. The germline gives CDR1 LNHNV, CDR2 YYDKDF (reference sequence). Trimming removed 5 bases from V and 7 bases from J, with 22 bases in between. TCRdb re-called the 5' RACE reads with MiXCR, one entry per CDR3 protein. Here the sample spans some 690,000 distinct CDR3 sequences, around 20% being singletons. These same records also appear under a second study, on T cells expressing NK-cell markers.

The origin of this receptor is a woman between 18 and 30 years old in good health. Sequenced sample: PBMCs. The gene calls are TRBV15 and TRBJ2-3; D may be TRBD2 (6 bases). The CDR3 DNA sequence: TGTGCCACCAGCGGTTCCCGGGACTCACGCACGAATACGCAGTATTTT. As protein: CATSGSRDSRTNTQYF. The complete variable domain, with remaining parts taken from reference TRBV15 and TRBJ2-3, reads DAMVIQNPRYQVTQFGKPVTLSCSQTLNHNVMYWYQQKSSQAPKLLFHYYDKDFNNEADTPDNFQSRRPNTSFCFLDIRSPGLGDTAMYLCATSGSRDSRTNTQYFGPGTRLTVL.